The 9 T cell receptor beta chains presented below share a single source sample, sequenced in a study of T cell responses to AZD1222 COVID-19 vaccine listed by TCRdb under 2021. Explained via the paper, the time point label denotes: about 28 days (+/-7) after the second vaccine dose. Library preparation employed the immunoSEQ multiplex PCR assay. Here the immuneACCESS table is served through TCRdb, limited to in-frame sequences with V and J called. Missing clones are a known gap in these copies; in checked studies unresolved V genes cover under half, and the rest lacks a known reason. In this sample the table shows 110,000 or so clones, approximately 90% of which occur a single time. The ten largest clones capture approximately 3.4% of the sample. The source was peripheral blood, collected 28 days after the second AZD1222 dose. The receptors here all came from an adult who received the AZD1222 COVID-19 vaccine.

The chain joins TRBV4-3 to TRBJ2-2; D may be TRBD2 (5 bases). The CDR3 is 15 amino acids. Trimming took 2 bases from V and 0 from J, leaving 7 bases between them. Germline V gene data show CDR1 as LGHNA and CDR2 as YSLEER. Here the CDR3 reads CASSQSSANTGELFF. CDR3 in DNA: TGCGCCAGCAGCCAAAGTAGCGCGAACACCGGGGAGCTGTTTTTT.

The genes are TRBV14 and TRBJ1-1; TRBD1 matches 7 bases. The CDR3 contains 14 residues. The trim removed 4 bases at V and 5 bases at J, leaving 7 bases unmatched. Germline assignment: CDR1 SGHDN and CDR2 FVKESK. The DNA of the CDR3 is TGTGCCAGCAGCCCCCGGGACAGAGGTACTGAAGCTTTCTTT. Protein: CASSPRDRGTEAFF.

Remarks on this clone: One end of the junction is discordant with germline, which a read error may explain. This sequence joins TRBV7-7 and TRBJ2-3, with TRBD2 identical over 7 bases. The CDR3 is 16 residues long. Germline CDR1 and CDR2: SSHAT and FNYEAQ (reference sequence). The CDR3 protein is CASSLGIAGEPDTQYF. The CDR3 DNA reads as TGTGCTAGCAGCTTAGGAATAGCGGGTGAACCAGATACGCAGTATTTT.

The V gene is TRBV14, the J gene TRBJ2-1; 12 bases are a match to TRBD2. The germline V gene encodes CDR1 SGHDN and CDR2 FVKESK. V was pared by 5 bases and J by 5 bases, with 7 bases of the junction left unmatched. The CDR3 extends over 16 amino acids. CDR3 sequence reads: CASSARLAGADNEQFF. The CDR3 nucleotides read TGTGCCAGCAGCGCCCGACTAGCGGGGGCCGACAATGAGCAGTTCTTC.

The rearrangement uses TRBV6-4 and TRBJ1-2, with no clear D. V lost 2 bases and J 8 bases, leaving 9 bases between the germline ends. The CDR3 spans 12 residues. Germline-derived CDR1 and CDR2 are MRHNA and SNTAGT. The CDR3 loop is CASSDVKGGYTF. The DNA for the CDR3 is TGTGCCAGCAGTGACGTGAAAGGGGGCTACACCTTC.

This clone was detected once. The V gene is TRBV7-6, the J gene TRBJ1-1, with D possibly matching TRBD1 (6 bases). Germline CDR1 is SGHVS and CDR2 is FNYEAQ. Trimming removed 4 bases from V and 5 bases from J, with 14 bases in between. This CDR3 is 14 amino acids long. Written as DNA, the CDR3 is TGTGCCAGCAGCTCAAACAGGGAATGGACTGAAGCTTTCTTT. It yields the protein CASSSNREWTEAFF.

The chain links TRBV6-5 to TRBJ2-4; 11 bases fit TRBD1. From germline, CDR1 is MNHEY and CDR2 SVGAGI. Germline trimming cut 6 bases from V and 8 bases from J; bases unmatched to any gene: 9. This CDR3 comprises 15 residues. CDR3 loop: CASRPDRGRRDIQYF. CDR3 nucleotides: TGTGCCAGCAGACCGGACAGGGGGCGCAGGGACATTCAGTACTTC.

The rearrangement links TRBV4-3 to TRBJ1-2; D is unclear. The ends were cut back, 0 bases at V and 6 bases at J, with 11 bases in the middle. CDR3 size: 14 residues. Germline V gene data show CDR1 as LGHNA and CDR2 as YSLEER. The CDR3 coding sequence is TGCGCCAGCAGCCAAGATGTGGGAGTCGATGGCTACACCTTC. Residues: CASSQDVGVDGYTF.

The chain has TRBV29-1 and TRBJ1-1; weak D call: TRBD1 (5 bases). CDR1 SQVTM and CDR2 ANQGSEA come from the germline V gene. This CDR3 comprises 13 residues. The V end was cut by 1 base, the J end by 7 bases, with 13 bases between. CDR3 sequence reads: CSVEVRRGLEAFF. The CDR3 DNA sequence: TGCAGCGTTGAAGTCCGTAGGGGCCTTGAAGCTTTCTTT.